Each of the 10 T cell receptor beta chains below was sequenced from the same sample in a study of blood T cell repertoires in COVID-19. Measured with immunoSEQ multiplex PCR; TCRdb has only the in-frame clones, and not every one. The repertoire has about 80,000 clones, around 78% of them found once; the top ten carry 15%. Sample: peripheral blood. These receptors were collected from a human donor in a cohort sampled during active COVID-19.

The chain links TRBV28 to TRBJ2-7; the D gene is possibly TRBD1 (6 bases). From germline, CDR1 is MDHEN and CDR2 SYDVKM. The CDR3 length is 13 residues. V was clipped by 8 bases and J by 3 bases, with 14 bases between them. The DNA for the CDR3 is TGTGCCAGCGCTGTGGACAGATTCTACGAGCAGTACTTC. It is translated as CASAVDRFYEQYF.

V gene TRBV11-3 combines with J gene TRBJ2-1, with 10 bases lining up with TRBD2. The germline V gene has CDR1 SGHNT and CDR2 YENEEA. The trim removed 5 bases at V and 9 bases at J, leaving 10 bases unmatched. The CDR3 has 15 residues. The CDR3 is CASSRGLAGEGEQFF. In nucleotides, the CDR3 is TGTGCCAGCAGCCGGGGGCTAGCGGGAGAAGGTGAGCAGTTCTTC.

This sequence joins TRBV19 and TRBJ2-3; weak D call: TRBD2 (5 bases). V gave up 7 bases and J gave up 8 bases, with 13 bases separating them. The CDR3 loop spans 12 amino acids. Looked up from germline, CDR1 is LNHDA and CDR2 is SQIVND (reference sequence). CDR3 DNA: TGTGCCAGTATTGGGGAGTTGGGTACGCAGTATTTT. This codes for CASIGELGTQYF.

This sequence joins TRBV7-2 and TRBJ2-5, with D possibly TRBD2 on 7 matching bases. Germline lookup yields CDR1 SGHTA and CDR2 FQGNSA. V lost 1 base to trimming and J lost 9 bases, with 21 bases between them. CDR3 size: 16 residues. The CDR3 sequence: CASSLGAGVGGGSQYF. In nucleotides, the CDR3 is TGTGCCAGCAGCTTAGGGGCGGGAGTAGGAGGGGGGTCCCAGTACTTC.

The chain is built from TRBV2 and TRBJ1-2, with D possibly matching TRBD1 (6 bases). CDR3 length equals 13 residues. Trimming stripped 6 bases from V and 3 bases from J, with 11 bases between. The germline gives CDR1 SNHLY, CDR2 FYNNEI. The CDR3 coding sequence is TGTGCCAGCAGAGGGGGGGTCTACTATGGCTACACCTTC. It codes for CASRGGVYYGYTF.

This chain uses TRBV12-5 with TRBJ2-2; 7 positions match TRBD1. In germline, CDR1 is LGHNT, CDR2 FRNRAP. CDR3 length: 14 amino acids. V lost 5 bases and J lost 7; bases outside the gene matches: 7. The CDR3 is CASGPAGTVGELFF. The CDR3 DNA reads as TGTGCTAGTGGTCCGGCCGGGACAGTCGGGGAGCTGTTTTTT.

V usage is TRBV30 and J usage is TRBJ1-5; weak D call: TRBD1 (5 bases). V lost 3 bases and J lost 7, with 7 bases in between. This CDR3 spans 11 amino acids. CDR1 GTSNPN and CDR2 SVGIG come from the germline V gene (reference sequence). CDR3 residues: CAWRGQQPQHF. Written as DNA, the CDR3 is TGTGCCTGGAGAGGACAACAGCCCCAGCATTTT.

The chain has TRBV11-2 and TRBJ2-5, with 7 bases aligning to TRBD2. This CDR3 is built from 16 residues. The germline V gene encodes CDR1 SGHAT and CDR2 FQNNGV. Germline trimming cut 3 bases from V and 4 bases from J; bases unmatched to any gene: 11. CDR3 protein: CASSLRVAAGVETQYF. The CDR3 nucleotides read TGTGCCAGCAGCTTGAGGGTGGCGGCGGGAGTAGAGACCCAGTACTTC.

The rearrangement links TRBV6-4 to TRBJ2-1; 12 bases are shared with TRBD2. After removal of 2 bases from V and 7 bases from J, the junction contained 6 bases not matched to a gene. The germline CDR1 and CDR2 sequences are MRHNA and SNTAGT. The CDR3 contains 16 residues. The DNA of the CDR3 is TGTGCCAGCAGTGACGCTAGCGGGGGGGCTTTTAATGAGCAGTTCTTC. Translation: CASSDASGGAFNEQFF.

The CDR3 spells CASTPGTQETQYF. The CDR3, as DNA: TGCGCCAGCACCCCGGGTACCCAAGAGACCCAGTACTTC. This chain joins TRBV5-1 and TRBJ2-5; no firm D call. Trimming left V 6 bases short and J 1 base short, with 10 bases between. The CDR3 consists of 13 residues. Germline-derived CDR1 and CDR2 are SGHRS and YFSETQ.